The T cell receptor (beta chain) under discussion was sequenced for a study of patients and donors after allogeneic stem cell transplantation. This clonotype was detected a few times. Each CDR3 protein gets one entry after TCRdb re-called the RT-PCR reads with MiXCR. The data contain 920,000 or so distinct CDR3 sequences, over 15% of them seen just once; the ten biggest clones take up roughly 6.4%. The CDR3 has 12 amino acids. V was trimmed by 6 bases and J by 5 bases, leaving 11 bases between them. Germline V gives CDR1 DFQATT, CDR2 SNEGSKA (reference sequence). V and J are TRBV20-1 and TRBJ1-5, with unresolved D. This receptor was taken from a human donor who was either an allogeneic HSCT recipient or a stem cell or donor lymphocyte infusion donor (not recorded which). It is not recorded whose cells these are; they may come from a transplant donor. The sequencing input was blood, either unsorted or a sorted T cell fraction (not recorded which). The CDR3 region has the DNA TGCAGTGCCTCTCCTGGGGATCAGCCCCAGCATTTT. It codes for CSASPGDQPQHF.